Listed here is a single T cell receptor (beta chain). Its specificity is not known. Using its own MiXCR run on the 5' RACE reads, TCRdb lists one record per CDR3 protein. Among about 840,000 distinct CDR3 sequences, about 10% were seen once, and the ten largest hold approximately 0.46%. This sample was included in a study of CD8 T cells in ankylosing spondylitis. General study points: There was reportedly significant enrichment of clones that were disease-linked in matched ankylosing spondylitis synovial fluid. A TCR beta motif of 8 or 9 highly homologous variants appeared characteristic of ankylosing spondylitis blood.

This CDR3 comprises 15 residues. V was pared by 4 bases and J by 1 base, with 6 bases of the junction left unmatched. In germline, CDR1 is SGHRS, CDR2 YFSETQ. This chain uses TRBV5-1 with TRBJ1-1; 8 bases agree with TRBD1. This clonotype was sampled from a male donor with ankylosing spondylitis. What was sequenced was blood, either unsorted or a sorted T cell fraction (not recorded which). The DNA of the CDR3 is TGCGCCAGCAGCCTCAGGGGGACAGGGAACACTGAAGCTTTCTTT. It translates to CASSLRGTGNTEAFF.